This T cell receptor (beta chain) came from a study of blood T cell repertoires in COVID-19. Study overall: The United States, Italy and Spain were the sources of the acute and convalescent COVID-19 samples. PBMCs, B-cell-depleted T cells, or T cells provided the cDNA or gDNA that made up the material.

Unmatched junction bases numbered 2, after V lost 2 bases and J lost 14 bases. The CDR3 contains 13 residues. Germline CDR1 and CDR2: MNHEY and SVGAGI. Original methodology: Estimation of nucleated cell counts relied on the amplification of reference gene primers. This table comes from immunoSEQ multiplex PCR, and its TCRdb copy is limited to in-frame clones, with some not included. The V and J calls and the clone size are those of that table, but D and trimming were determined from the DNA. There are around 95,000 clones in the sample; 70% to 90% occur only once, and 9.5% to 15% lies in the top ten.

Sequenced material: peripheral blood. The clonotype comes from a human donor in a cohort sampled during active COVID-19. The rearrangement joins TRBV6-5 to TRBJ1-6, with 11 bases fitting TRBD1. DNA of the CDR3: TGTGCCAGCAGTTACGGGACAGGGGGGTCCCTCCACTTT. Protein sequence: CASSYGTGGSLHF.